These 21 T cell receptor beta chains share one sample of origin, sequenced in a study of blood T cell repertoires in COVID-19. Assay used: immunoSEQ multiplex PCR; TCRdb lists only in-frame clones, some missing. The sample holds approximately 400,000 clones, roughly four fifths seen once. Source material: PBMCs or T cells enriched from blood (not recorded which). The receptor set was obtained from a woman aged 45-65 years who had recovered from COVID-19.

The chain links TRBV30 to TRBJ1-1; no firm D call. Between the trimmed V and J ends, which lost 3 bases and 1 base, there was a span of 15 bases. The germline gives CDR1 GTSNPN, CDR2 SVGIG (reference sequence). The CDR3 consists of 15 residues. The CDR3 DNA sequence: TGTGCCTGGAGCCCTGTTAACCTAAGGAACACTGAAGCTTTCTTT. This encodes CAWSPVNLRNTEAFF.

V usage is TRBV9 and J usage is TRBJ1-1, with 11 bases aligning to TRBD1. The J segment lost 5 bases and the V segment lost 0 bases, leaving 6 bases of the junction unmatched. This CDR3 contains 16 residues. CDR1 is SGDLS, CDR2 YYNGEE, per germline. The CDR3 loop is CASSVGSGQGVTEAFF. CDR3 sequence (DNA): TGTGCCAGCAGCGTAGGGTCGGGACAGGGGGTGACTGAAGCTTTCTTT.

In its sample, this clone was seen once. The genes are TRBV9 and TRBJ1-2, with 9 bases lining up with TRBD1. The CDR3 contains 14 residues. Trimming took 3 bases from V and 3 from J; bases not matched to a gene: 3. Per germline, CDR1 SGDLS and CDR2 YYNGEE. CDR3 sequence reads: CASSAGQGYYGYTF. In DNA form, the CDR3 reads TGTGCCAGCAGCGCCGGACAGGGGTACTATGGCTACACCTTC.

The chain uses TRBV28 and TRBJ2-7, with TRBD2 identical over 7 bases. CDR1 is MDHEN and CDR2 is SYDVKM in the germline V gene. The CDR3 consists of 16 residues. V lost 6 bases to trimming and J lost 6 bases; unmatched junction nucleotides: 17. CDR3 in DNA: TGTGCCAGCAGCGACATCCAGGTTCGGGAGGTGGGCGAGCAGTACTTC. Its translation is CASSDIQVREVGEQYF.

This clone was seen once. V and J are TRBV4-3 and TRBJ1-2; D might be TRBD1 (6 bases). The CDR3 is 14 residues long. Germline V gene lookup returns CDR1 LGHNA and CDR2 YSLEER. The V and J ends lost 2 bases and 8 bases respectively, with 15 bases between them. CDR3: CASSQSLRGYGYTF. The CDR3 DNA reads TGCGCCAGCAGCCAATCCCTCAGGGGATACGGCTACACCTTC.

Only a few counts were recorded for this clone. The CDR3 nucleotides read TGTGCCAGTAGTATCACGACGGGCAGGGGAACTCCTGGCTACACCTTC. This translates into CASSITTGRGTPGYTF. The J gene is TRBJ1-2, the V gene TRBV19, with D perhaps TRBD1 (6 bases). This CDR3 is built from 16 residues. V was pared by 3 bases and J by 7 bases, with 21 bases between. Germline CDR1 LNHDA, CDR2 SQIVND (reference sequence).

A few counts support this clone. The V call is TRBV6-1, the J call TRBJ2-1; perhaps TRBD2 as D (7 bases). The CDR3 contains 15 residues. Germline V gives CDR1 MNHNS, CDR2 SASEGT. The V gene lost 5 bases and the J gene lost 7 bases, with 18 bases spanning the gap. The CDR3 region is CASSPGGDSGNEQFF. CDR3 coding DNA: TGTGCCAGCAGTCCGGGGGGCGATTCGGGTAATGAGCAGTTCTTC.

J is TRBJ1-1 and V is TRBV20-1, with D unresolved. The CDR3 consists of 11 residues. In germline, CDR1 is DFQATT, CDR2 SNEGSKA (reference sequence). The V and J ends lost 8 bases and 1 base respectively, with 8 bases between them. The CDR3 is CSLGKNTEAFF. Written as DNA, the CDR3 is TGCAGTCTAGGTAAGAACACTGAAGCTTTCTTT.

The rearrangement links TRBV7-9 to TRBJ1-3; D remains ambiguous. Per the germline V gene, CDR1 is SEHNR and CDR2 is FQNEAQ (reference sequence). There are 17 residues in the CDR3. Trimming shortened V by 1 base and J by 2 bases, and 15 bases separated the two germline ends. The DNA for the CDR3 is TGTGCCAGCAGCTTAGTTTCGGGGATTATCGCTGGAAACACCATATATTTT. This gives the protein CASSLVSGIIAGNTIYF.

This clone has only a few counts. V is TRBV7-9 and J is TRBJ1-1; 11 bases fit TRBD1. Trimming removed 4 bases from V and 8 bases from J; junction bases left unmatched: 9. This CDR3 is 15 amino acids long. The germline CDR1 and CDR2 sequences are SEHNR and FQNEAQ (reference sequence). CDR3 in amino acids: CASSSPGQGASEAFF. The CDR3 region has the DNA TGTGCCAGCAGCTCGCCCGGACAGGGGGCATCCGAAGCTTTCTTT.

The chain carries TRBV3-1 (or the pseudogene TRBV3-2) and TRBJ1-1; D gene ambiguous. Trimming took 5 bases from V and 6 from J, leaving 13 bases between them. This CDR3 has 13 amino acids. Germline assignment: CDR1 LGHDT and CDR2 YNNKEL (reference sequence). The CDR3 DNA follows: TGTGCCAGCAGCGCCTTCGCCGGGGCTGAAGCTTTCTTT. It specifies CASSAFAGAEAFF.

This clone has only one observation. The chain joins TRBV21-1 to TRBJ2-1; the table's TRBD2 call for D was not verified on the DNA. TRBV21-1 is listed as a pseudogene. The CDR3 consists of 13 residues. The CDR3 sequence is CASSGLREDEQFF. In DNA form, the CDR3 reads TGTGCCAGCAGTGGATTGAGGGAGGATGAGCAGTTCTTC.

This chain links TRBV28 with TRBJ1-1; TRBD1 matches 7 bases. Trimming removed 2 bases from V and 11 bases from J; junction bases left unmatched: 5. CDR3 length equals 12 residues. Per germline, CDR1 MDHEN and CDR2 SYDVKM. The CDR3: CASSLQTGLAFF. In nucleotides, the CDR3 is TGTGCCAGCAGTTTACAGACAGGGCTGGCTTTCTTT.

This chain uses TRBV2 with TRBJ2-1; 7 bases line up with TRBD1. Unmatched junction bases numbered 10, after V lost 6 bases and J lost 8 bases. Germline V gene lookup returns CDR1 SNHLY and CDR2 FYNNEI. CDR3 length equals 14 residues. This CDR3 is CASSQGGQSDEQFF. The DNA for the CDR3 is TGTGCCAGCAGCCAAGGGGGACAGTCCGATGAGCAGTTCTTC. The full variable domain, rest sourced from reference TRBV2 and TRBJ2-1, is EPEVTQTPSHQVTQMGQEVILRCVPISNHLYFYWYRQILGQKVEFLVSFYNNEISEKSEIFDDQFSVERPDGSNFTLKIRSTKLEDSAMYFCASSQGGQSDEQFFGPGTRLTVL.

The rearrangement links TRBV11-2 to TRBJ1-1; a possible D gene is TRBD1 (6 bases). V lost 3 bases and J lost 4, with 18 bases in between. Germline values: CDR1 SGHAT, CDR2 FQNNGV. The CDR3 runs 16 residues. CDR3 sequence: CASSFGVRGLGTEAFF. Here the CDR3 DNA reads TGTGCCAGCAGCTTTGGGGTCAGGGGCCTCGGCACTGAAGCTTTCTTT.

The rearrangement joins TRBV7-9 to TRBJ2-2, with a weak D call TRBD1 (6 bases). Trimming removed 7 bases at V and 0 bases at J, with 12 bases between. Looked up from germline, CDR1 is SEHNR and CDR2 is FQNEAQ (reference sequence). CDR3 length: 15 amino acids. CDR3 nucleotide sequence: TGTGCCAGCATGTGGGGGCCATCGAACACCGGGGAGCTGTTTTTT. Its protein is CASMWGPSNTGELFF.

This chain uses TRBV7-2 with TRBJ2-3; 9 bases align to TRBD1. The length of the CDR3 is 14 residues. V was pared by 10 bases and J by 0 bases, with 5 bases of the junction left unmatched. Germline V gene lookup returns CDR1 SGHTA and CDR2 FQGNSA. CDR3 in amino acids: CATVDRGSTDTQYF. DNA for the CDR3: TGTGCCACGGTAGACAGGGGGAGCACAGATACGCAGTATTTT.

The chain uses TRBV5-1 and TRBJ1-6; the match to TRBD1 covers 7 bases. This CDR3 is built from 17 residues. Germline CDR1 and CDR2: SGHRS and YFSETQ. V dropped 4 bases and J dropped 0; count of bases not matched to a gene: 7. CDR3 in DNA: TGCGCCAGCAGCCCACAGGGGCAGAGCTCCTATAATTCACCCCTCCACTTT. Its translation is CASSPQGQSSYNSPLHF.

The chain couples TRBV19 to TRBJ2-5, with 13 bases identical to TRBD2. The CDR3 has 16 amino acids. Trimming at V came to 6 bases and at J to 1 base, leaving 5 bases not matched to a gene. Looked up from germline, CDR1 is LNHDA and CDR2 is SQIVND (reference sequence). The CDR3 DNA follows: TGTGCCAGTAGCCGACTAGCGGGGGGCCTCCAAGAGACCCAGTACTTC. It translates to CASSRLAGGLQETQYF.

This clone was picked up a small number of times. The rearrangement joins TRBV6-2 or TRBV6-3 to TRBJ2-3, with D possibly matching TRBD2 (5 bases). CDR3 length: 16 amino acids. Germline V CDR1 and CDR2: MNHEY, SVGEGT. Trimming took off 0 bases at V and 2 bases at J, with 12 bases between the two ends. CDR3 sequence reads: CASSYSRAGSTDTQYF. For the CDR3, the DNA is TGTGCCAGCAGTTACTCGAGGGCGGGCTCCACAGATACGCAGTATTTT.

The chain carries TRBV10-3 and TRBJ1-2, with 8 bases identical to TRBD1. The V segment lost 3 bases and the J segment 3 bases; nucleotides outside the gene matches: 3. CDR3 size: 14 residues. The germline CDR1 and CDR2 sequences are ENHRY and SYGVKD. DNA for the CDR3: TGTGCCATCAGTGACACAGGGGGGGACTATGGCTACACCTTC. This translates into CAISDTGGDYGYTF.